The 25 T cell receptor beta chains listed next were all sequenced from one sample in a study of type 1 regulatory T cells. TCRdb fed the reads into MiXCR, producing one record per CDR3 protein. Among roughly 68,000 distinct CDR3 sequences, roughly three fifths were seen once, and the ten largest hold 7.6%. Antigens for these TCRs are unknown. The sample consisted of cultured T cells, either the whole culture or a sorted T cell fraction (not recorded which). Sample subset: Tr1-enriched cell product generated in vitro against host alloantigens. These receptors were collected from a human donor in good health.

This sequence joins TRBV6-4 and TRBJ2-2; 7 bases fit TRBD1. In germline, CDR1 is MRHNA, CDR2 SNTAGT. The length of the CDR3 is 14 residues. V lost 8 bases, J lost 1 base, and 4 bases stayed unmatched. Here the CDR3 reads CASRRDRNTGELFF. The CDR3 DNA reads TGTGCCAGCCGAAGGGACAGGAACACCGGGGAGCTGTTTTTT.

This chain connects TRBV20-1 to TRBJ2-3; 8 bases match TRBD2. The germline gives CDR1 DFQATT, CDR2 SNEGSKA (reference sequence). CDR3 length: 14 residues. For the CDR3, the DNA is TGCAGCATCAAACCGGGACTAGGGGCAGATACGCAGTATTTT. It encodes CSIKPGLGADTQYF.

This clonotype has only a few counts. The chain combines TRBV24-1 with TRBJ2-5; D uncertain. The CDR3 extends over 16 amino acids. The V end lost 2 bases, the J end lost 7 bases, and 19 bases lay between the germline ends. Germline values: CDR1 KGHDR, CDR2 SFDVKD. CDR3 protein: CATSDSPPGQEWTQYF. For the CDR3, the DNA is TGTGCCACCAGTGATTCCCCGCCGGGCCAGGAGTGGACCCAGTACTTC.

The chain uses TRBV27 and TRBJ1-5; a possible D gene is TRBD1 (5 bases). CDR1 MNHEY and CDR2 SMNVEV come from the germline V gene (reference sequence). Trimming cost V 4 bases and J 1 base, with 14 bases left between them. This CDR3 is 16 amino acids long. This chain's CDR3 is CASSSARGISNQPQHF. Written as DNA, the CDR3 is TGTGCCAGCAGTTCTGCCCGGGGGATCAGCAATCAGCCCCAGCATTTT.

This clonotype showed up just a few times. This chain uses TRBV9 with TRBJ2-2; D ambiguous. Looked up from germline, CDR1 is SGDLS and CDR2 is YYNGEE. The V and J ends lost 0 bases and 5 bases respectively, with 8 bases between them. This CDR3 comprises 14 residues. This CDR3 reads CASSVEGPTGELFF. The CDR3 DNA reads as TGTGCCAGCAGCGTAGAGGGCCCGACCGGGGAGCTGTTTTTT.

This clonotype was counted once. The rearrangement joins TRBV5-1 to TRBJ1-1; D is unclear. The germline gives CDR1 SGHRS, CDR2 YFSETQ. The CDR3 loop spans 12 amino acids. Trimming took 0 bases from V and 7 from J, leaving 7 bases between them. CDR3 nucleotide sequence: TGCGCCAGCAGCTTGGGAGGTGATGAAGCTTTCTTT. Encoded protein: CASSLGGDEAFF. The full variable domain, its missing parts supplied by reference TRBV5-1 and TRBJ1-1, is KAGVTQTPRYLIKTRGQQVTLSCSPISGHRSVSWYQQTPGQGLQFLFEYFSETQRNKGNFPGRFSGRQFSNSRSEMNVSTLELGDSALYLCASSLGGDEAFFGQGTRLTVV.

This chain connects TRBV28 to TRBJ2-4; TRBD2 matches at 15 bases. This CDR3 region has 16 residues. The ends lost 10 bases at V and 7 bases at J; junction bases unmatched: 11. Per the germline V gene, CDR1 is MDHEN and CDR2 is SYDVKM. CDR3 nucleotides: TGTGCCACCACGGGACTAGCGGGAGGTTTCAAGAACATTCAGTACTTC. The encoded protein is CATTGLAGGFKNIQYF.

The rearrangement joins TRBV4-1 to TRBJ2-5, with 11 bases that match TRBD2. This CDR3 has 16 residues. The ends lost 4 bases at V and 2 bases at J; junction bases unmatched: 6. Germline lookup yields CDR1 MGHRA and CDR2 YSYEKL. DNA of the CDR3: TGCGCCAGCAGCCGCCCGGGACTAGCGGATCAAGAGACCCAGTACTTC. Translating gives CASSRPGLADQETQYF.

The chain has TRBV11-3 and TRBJ2-3, with D unresolved. This CDR3 contains 13 residues. In germline, CDR1 is SGHNT, CDR2 YENEEA. V lost 5 bases, J lost 6 bases, and 12 bases lay in between. CDR3 bases: TGTGCCAGCAGCCTCTCGGCCTTCGATACGCAGTATTTT. Residues: CASSLSAFDTQYF.

The chain has TRBV6-2 or TRBV6-3 and TRBJ2-1; TRBD2 agrees at 13 bases. The CDR3 contains 14 residues. After removal of 7 bases from V and 9 bases from J, the junction contained 6 bases not matched to a gene. CDR1 MNHEY and CDR2 SVGEGT come from the germline V gene. The CDR3 sequence: CASNGTSGISEQFF. The DNA for the CDR3 is TGTGCCAGCAACGGGACTAGCGGGATTAGTGAGCAGTTCTTC.

Written as DNA, the CDR3 is TGTGCCAGCAGTGTGCTAGCGACGAACACCGGGGAGCTGTTTTTT. It is translated as CASSVLATNTGELFF. This chain links TRBV6-1 with TRBJ2-2, with D possibly matching TRBD2 (6 bases). V lost 4 bases to trimming and J lost 0 bases, with 9 bases between them. The CDR3 length is 15 residues. Germline V gives CDR1 MNHNS, CDR2 SASEGT.

The CDR3 coding sequence is TGCAGTGCTAGGGAAACAGGGCGATTGCTCCCTCGTGGCTACACCTTC. Translating it yields CSARETGRLLPRGYTF. The chain joins TRBV20-1 to TRBJ1-2, with a weak D call TRBD1 (6 bases). This CDR3 has 16 amino acids. CDR1 and CDR2 (germline): DFQATT, SNEGSKA (reference sequence). Trimming shortened V by 3 bases and J by 7 bases, and 24 bases separated the two germline ends.

The chain combines TRBV19 with TRBJ2-7; 8 nucleotides line up with TRBD1. J lost 2 bases, V lost 6 bases, and 9 bases had no gene match. The germline V gene has CDR1 LNHDA and CDR2 SQIVND (reference sequence). The CDR3 contains 15 residues. For the CDR3, the DNA is TGTGCCAGTAGGCGATCCGGGACAGGCGCCTACGAGCAGTACTTC. Translated, it gives CASRRSGTGAYEQYF.

The V call is TRBV20-1, the J call TRBJ2-3, with D uncertain. The V end lost 5 bases, the J end lost 3 bases, and 15 bases lay between the germline ends. This CDR3 is built from 14 residues. Germline CDR1 and CDR2: DFQATT and SNEGSKA (reference sequence). DNA of the CDR3: TGCAGTGCTCTACGACACCCACGGACAGATACGCAGTATTTT. Its protein is CSALRHPRTDTQYF.

This clonotype was counted a few times. CDR3 DNA sequence: TGTGCCTGGAGTGGGGTGGGAAACAGGATCAATCAGCCCCAGCATTTT. Its translation is CAWSGVGNRINQPQHF. This chain connects TRBV30 to TRBJ1-5, with D possibly being TRBD1 (5 bases). Trimming took off 1 base at V and 3 bases at J, with 16 bases between the two ends. This CDR3 has 16 residues. Germline CDR1 GTSNPN, CDR2 SVGIG (reference sequence).

The chain recombines TRBV20-1 with TRBJ2-5, with D uncertain. This CDR3 is built from 13 residues. The V gene lost 1 base and the J gene lost 2 bases, with 8 bases spanning the gap. CDR1 and CDR2 (germline): DFQATT, SNEGSKA (reference sequence). CDR3 coding DNA: TGCAGTGCTAGAGGTCCGGTACAAGAGACCCAGTACTTC. It yields the protein CSARGPVQETQYF.

The rearrangement uses TRBV2 and TRBJ2-1; TRBD2 matches at 9 bases. The trim removed 6 bases at V and 8 bases at J, leaving 8 bases unmatched. The CDR3 is made up of 14 amino acids. CDR1 SNHLY and CDR2 FYNNEI come from the germline V gene. DNA of the CDR3: TGTGCCAGCAGCGCCGGGACTAGCTTGGATGAGCAGTTCTTC. Its protein product is CASSAGTSLDEQFF.

The CDR3 protein is CAWSGPNTEAFF. The CDR3, as DNA: TGTGCCTGGAGTGGTCCGAACACTGAAGCTTTCTTT. The chain joins TRBV30 to TRBJ1-1; D is ambiguous. Germline V lookup: CDR1 GTSNPN, CDR2 SVGIG (reference sequence). The CDR3 has 12 residues. The V gene lost 1 base and the J gene lost 1 base, with 4 bases spanning the gap.

The table lists this clonotype with many counts. The chain joins TRBV5-1 to TRBJ2-2; TRBD2 agrees at 7 bases. This CDR3 is 18 amino acids long. V lost 1 base and J lost 5; bases outside the gene matches: 14. The germline V gene encodes CDR1 SGHRS and CDR2 YFSETQ. The CDR3 sequence: CASSLQASGHKGTGELFF. For the CDR3, the DNA is TGCGCCAGCAGCTTGCAGGCTAGCGGACACAAAGGGACCGGGGAGCTGTTTTTT.

The V and J genes are TRBV7-2 and TRBJ1-3; no firm D call. The CDR3 spans 13 residues. Germline lookup yields CDR1 SGHTA and CDR2 FQGNSA. V gave up 2 bases and J gave up 4 bases, with 6 bases separating them. The CDR3 region has the DNA TGTGCCAGCAGCTTACATGCGGGAAACACCATATATTTT. Amino acid sequence: CASSLHAGNTIYF.

J is TRBJ2-7 and V is TRBV5-1; 7 bases are shared with TRBD2. The CDR3 length is 15 residues. V lost 0 bases to trimming and J lost 6 bases; unmatched junction nucleotides: 9. Germline CDR1 is SGHRS and CDR2 is YFSETQ. The CDR3 sequence is CASSLVSLAASEQYF. As DNA, the CDR3 is TGCGCCAGCAGCTTGGTCTCCCTAGCGGCTTCCGAGCAGTACTTC.

The chain recombines TRBV6-1 with TRBJ2-1; possibly TRBD2 for D (5 bases). Germline V CDR1 and CDR2: MNHNS, SASEGT. V shed 7 bases and J shed 2 bases, with 12 bases lying between them. The CDR3 has 14 residues. CDR3 in DNA: TGTGCCAGCACTGCCCAAGCGGCCTACAATGAGCAGTTCTTC. It yields the protein CASTAQAAYNEQFF.

The J gene is TRBJ2-3, the V gene TRBV6-5; TRBD2 agrees at 9 bases. The germline V gene has CDR1 MNHEY and CDR2 SVGAGI. The CDR3 sequence is 14 residues long. Trimming took 3 bases from V and 4 from J; bases not matched to a gene: 2. CDR3 DNA: TGTGCCAGCAGTTATAGCGGGGGCGCAGATACGCAGTATTTT. Residues: CASSYSGGADTQYF.

The chain links TRBV12-3 or TRBV12-4 to TRBJ2-7; no reliable D call. Trimming took 6 bases from V and 3 from J, leaving 9 bases between them. This CDR3 region has 12 residues. CDR3 nucleotide sequence: TGTGCCAGCAGGCCGTGGGACTACGAGCAGTACTTC. Translation: CASRPWDYEQYF.

The chain carries TRBV28 and TRBJ2-7; the match to TRBD2 covers 15 bases. CDR1 is MDHEN, CDR2 SYDVKM, per germline. CDR3 length: 16 amino acids. V dropped 2 bases and J dropped 6; count of bases not matched to a gene: 5. In nucleotides, the CDR3 is TGTGCCAGCAGTTTACCGTTGGGACTAGCGGGAGGCGAGCAGTACTTC. Translated, it gives CASSLPLGLAGGEQYF.